This T cell receptor (beta chain) was sequenced during a study of blood T cell repertoires in COVID-19. Overall study context: Samples came from the United States, Italy and Spain, spanning acute and convalescent COVID-19. T cells, B-cell-depleted T cells, or PBMCs supplied cDNA or gDNA.

It was during active infection that Seattle patients were enrolled and then longitudinally followed. This CDR3 is built from 15 residues. Germline CDR1 is MNHEY and CDR2 is SVGAGI. J lost 3 bases, V lost 5 bases, and 9 bases had no gene match. Repertoires were generated with immunoSEQ multiplex PCR, while TCRdb's copy carries only in-frame clones and drops some. The sample consists of 200,000 to 300,000 clones, roughly 86% of them appearing once. The V and J genes are TRBV6-5 and TRBJ1-1, with 7 bases that match TRBD1. Material: peripheral blood. The receptor was derived from a woman aged 55-70 years with COVID-19, enrolled during active disease. CDR3 residues: CASSPAQGWYTEAFF. CDR3 nucleotide sequence: TGTGCCAGCAGTCCAGCACAGGGGTGGTACACTGAAGCTTTCTTT.